The T cell receptor (beta chain) under discussion was sequenced for a study of metastatic and nonmetastatic thyroid tumors. Turning to the study itself: The study looked at repertoires side by side in blood and in tumor or nodule tissue from malignant and benign thyroid patients.

This clone is large. The antigen remains unidentified. General study findings and limits: Reported TCR beta diversity, measured in blood and tumor, was significantly higher for malignant thyroid tumors than for benign nodules.

Before thyroid surgery, none of the patients had received any treatment. V lost 8 bases, J lost 7 bases, and 7 bases stayed unmatched. The CDR3 is made up of 13 amino acids. Germline values: CDR1 MNHNS, CDR2 SASEGT. TCRdb reanalyzed the PCR reads with MiXCR. The sample includes about 4,700 clones, approximately 23% seen only once; the top ten take about a tenth. The sample consisted of tumor tissue. This TCR was sampled from a male donor with papillary thyroid cancer or a benign thyroid nodule (not recorded which). Some clones in this sample may be carry-over from other donors' samples. This rearrangement joins TRBV6-1 to TRBJ1-2; 10 positions agree with TRBD1. The CDR3 sequence is CASGDRGRFGYTF. The CDR3 DNA sequence: TGTGCCAGCGGAGACAGGGGGCGATTTGGCTACACCTTC.